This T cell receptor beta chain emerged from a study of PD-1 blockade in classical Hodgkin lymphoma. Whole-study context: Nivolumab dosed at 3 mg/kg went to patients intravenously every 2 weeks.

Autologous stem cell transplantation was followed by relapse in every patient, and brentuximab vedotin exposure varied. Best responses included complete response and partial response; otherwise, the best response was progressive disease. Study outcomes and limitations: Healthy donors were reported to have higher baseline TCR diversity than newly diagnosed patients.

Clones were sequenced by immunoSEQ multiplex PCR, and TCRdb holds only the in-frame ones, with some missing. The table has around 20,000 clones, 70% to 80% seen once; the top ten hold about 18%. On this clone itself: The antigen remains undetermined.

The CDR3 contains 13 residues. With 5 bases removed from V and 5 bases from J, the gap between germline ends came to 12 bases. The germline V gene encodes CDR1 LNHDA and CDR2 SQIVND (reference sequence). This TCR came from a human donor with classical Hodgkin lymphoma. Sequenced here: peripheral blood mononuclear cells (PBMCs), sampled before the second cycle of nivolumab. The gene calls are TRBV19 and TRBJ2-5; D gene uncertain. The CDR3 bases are TGTGCCAGTAGTTCGCGTCCCCGGGAGACCCAGTACTTC. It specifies CASSSRPRETQYF.